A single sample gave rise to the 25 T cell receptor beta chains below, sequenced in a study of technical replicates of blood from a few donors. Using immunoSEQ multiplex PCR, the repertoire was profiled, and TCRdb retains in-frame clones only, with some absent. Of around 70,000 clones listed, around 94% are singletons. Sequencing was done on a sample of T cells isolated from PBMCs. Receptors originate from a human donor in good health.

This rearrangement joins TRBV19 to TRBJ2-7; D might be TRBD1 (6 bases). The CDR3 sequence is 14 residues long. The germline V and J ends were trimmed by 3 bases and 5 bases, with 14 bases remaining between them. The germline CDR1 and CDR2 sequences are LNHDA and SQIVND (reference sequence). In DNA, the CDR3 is TGTGCCAGTAGTATCCCCACAGGGTACCACGAGCAGTACTTC. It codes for CASSIPTGYHEQYF. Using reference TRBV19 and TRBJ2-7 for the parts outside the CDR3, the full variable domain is DGGITQSPKYLFRKEGQNVTLSCEQNLNHDAMYWYRQDPGQGLRLIYYSQIVNDFQKGDIAEGYSVSREKKESFPLTVTSAQKNPTAFYLCASSIPTGYHEQYFGPGTRLTVT.

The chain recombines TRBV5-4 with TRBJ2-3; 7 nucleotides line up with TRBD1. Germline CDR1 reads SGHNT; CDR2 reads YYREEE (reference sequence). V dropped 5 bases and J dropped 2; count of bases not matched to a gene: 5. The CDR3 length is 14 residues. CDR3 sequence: CASRDRVTTDTQYF. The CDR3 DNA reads TGTGCCAGCAGAGACAGGGTAACCACAGATACGCAGTATTTT.

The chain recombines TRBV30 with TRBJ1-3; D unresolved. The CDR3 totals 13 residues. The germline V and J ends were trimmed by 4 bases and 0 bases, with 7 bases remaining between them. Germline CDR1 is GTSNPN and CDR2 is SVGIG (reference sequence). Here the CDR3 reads CAWTLNSGNTIYF. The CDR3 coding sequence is TGTGCCTGGACCCTAAACTCTGGAAACACCATATATTTT.

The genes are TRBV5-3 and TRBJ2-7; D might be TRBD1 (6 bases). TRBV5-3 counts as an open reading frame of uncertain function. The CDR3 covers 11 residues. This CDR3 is CPRDNPYEQYF. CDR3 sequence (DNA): TGTCCCCGGGACAACCCCTACGAGCAGTACTTC.

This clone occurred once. Here the CDR3 DNA reads TGTGCCAGCAGCTTGTCACTAGGGTACGAGACCCAGTACTTC. It codes for CASSLSLGYETQYF. V is TRBV5-6 and J is TRBJ2-5, with D perhaps TRBD2 (5 bases). Between the trimmed V and J ends, which lost 1 base and 5 bases, there was a span of 12 bases. Germline-derived CDR1 and CDR2 are SGHDT and YYEEEE. The CDR3 length is 14 residues.

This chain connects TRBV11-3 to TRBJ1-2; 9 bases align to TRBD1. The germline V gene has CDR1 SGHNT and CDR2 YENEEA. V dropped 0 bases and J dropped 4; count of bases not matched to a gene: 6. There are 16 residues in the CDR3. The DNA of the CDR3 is TGTGCCAGCAGCTTAGAGGGGAGGACAGGGGCCTATGGCTACACCTTC. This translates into CASSLEGRTGAYGYTF.

CDR3 region: CASSQTITGELFF. The DNA for the CDR3 is TGTGCCAGCAGCCAGACTATCACCGGGGAGCTGTTTTTT. The V and J genes are TRBV11-2 and TRBJ2-2, with D possibly matching TRBD2 (5 bases). Trimming pared 5 bases from V and 4 bases from J, leaving 8 bases between. Germline CDR1 SGHAT, CDR2 FQNNGV. The CDR3 sequence is 13 residues long. Variable domain in full (rest from reference TRBV11-2 and TRBJ2-2): EAGVAQSPRYKIIEKRQSVAFWCNPISGHATLYWYQQILGQGPKLLIQFQNNGVVDDSQLPKDRFSAERLKGVDSTLKIQPAKLEDSAVYLCASSQTITGELFFGEGSRLTVL.

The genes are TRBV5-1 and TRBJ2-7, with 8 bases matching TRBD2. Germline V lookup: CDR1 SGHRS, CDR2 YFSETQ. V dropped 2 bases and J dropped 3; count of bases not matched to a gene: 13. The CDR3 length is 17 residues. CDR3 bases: TGCGCCAGCAGCTTTAGCCAAAGCGGGAGCTACGGCTACGAGCAGTACTTC. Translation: CASSFSQSGSYGYEQYF.

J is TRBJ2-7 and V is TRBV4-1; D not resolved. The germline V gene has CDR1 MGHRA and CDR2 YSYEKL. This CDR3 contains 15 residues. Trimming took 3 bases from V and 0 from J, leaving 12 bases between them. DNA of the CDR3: TGCGCCAGCAGCCAGACATCTGGATACTCCTACGAGCAGTACTTC. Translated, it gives CASSQTSGYSYEQYF.

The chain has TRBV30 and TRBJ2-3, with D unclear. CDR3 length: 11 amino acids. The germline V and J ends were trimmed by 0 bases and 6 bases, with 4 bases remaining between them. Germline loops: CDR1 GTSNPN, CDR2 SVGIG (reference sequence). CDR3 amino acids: CAWSVSDTQYF. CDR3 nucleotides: TGTGCCTGGAGTGTATCTGATACGCAGTATTTT.

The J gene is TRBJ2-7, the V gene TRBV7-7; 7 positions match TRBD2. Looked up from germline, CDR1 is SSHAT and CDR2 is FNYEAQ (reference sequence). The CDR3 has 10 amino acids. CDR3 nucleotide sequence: TGTGCTAGCGGGTACCCGGGGGTGTACTTC. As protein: CASGYPGVYF.

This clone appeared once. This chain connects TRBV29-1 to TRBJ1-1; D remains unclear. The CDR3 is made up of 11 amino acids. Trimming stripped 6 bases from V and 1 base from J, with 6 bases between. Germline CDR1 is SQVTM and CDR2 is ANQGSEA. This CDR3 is CSVEKNTEAFF. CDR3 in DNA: TGCAGCGTGGAGAAGAACACTGAAGCTTTCTTT.

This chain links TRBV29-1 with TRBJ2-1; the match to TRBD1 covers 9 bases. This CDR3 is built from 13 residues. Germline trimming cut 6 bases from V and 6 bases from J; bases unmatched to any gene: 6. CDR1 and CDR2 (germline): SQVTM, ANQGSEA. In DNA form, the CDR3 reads TGCAGCGTAACCGGGACAGGGATCAATGAGCAGTTCTTC. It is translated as CSVTGTGINEQFF.

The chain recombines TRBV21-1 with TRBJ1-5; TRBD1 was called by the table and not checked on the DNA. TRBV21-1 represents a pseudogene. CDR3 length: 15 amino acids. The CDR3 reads CASSDGTGGHQPQHF. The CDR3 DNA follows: TGTGCCAGCAGCGACGGGACAGGGGGTCATCAGCCCCAGCATTTT.

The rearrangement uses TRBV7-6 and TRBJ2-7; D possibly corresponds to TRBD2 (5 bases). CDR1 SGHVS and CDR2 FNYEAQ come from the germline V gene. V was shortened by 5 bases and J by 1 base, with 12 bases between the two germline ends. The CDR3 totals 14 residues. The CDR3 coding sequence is TGTGCCAGCAGCCCGCAGGACTCATCCTACGAGCAGTACTTC. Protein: CASSPQDSSYEQYF.

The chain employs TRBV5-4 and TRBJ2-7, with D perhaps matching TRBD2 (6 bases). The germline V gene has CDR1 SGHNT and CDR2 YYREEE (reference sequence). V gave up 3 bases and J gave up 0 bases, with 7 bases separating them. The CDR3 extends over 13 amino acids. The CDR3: CASSWGDSYEQYF. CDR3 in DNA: TGTGCCAGCAGCTGGGGGGACTCCTACGAGCAGTACTTC. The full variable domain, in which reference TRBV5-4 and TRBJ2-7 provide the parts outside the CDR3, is ETGVTQSPTHLIKTRGQQVTLRCSSQSGHNTVSWYQQALGQGPQFIFQYYREEENGRGNFPPRFSGLQFPNYSSELNVNALELDDSALYLCASSWGDSYEQYFGPGTRLTVT.

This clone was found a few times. CDR3 DNA sequence: TGCGCCAGCAGACAGGGGATTAGCAATCAGCCCCAGCATTTT. Translation gives CASRQGISNQPQHF. This chain connects TRBV5-1 to TRBJ1-5; 7 nucleotides line up with TRBD1. Trimming cost V 5 bases and J 0 bases; bases outside gene matches: 2. Germline CDR1 is SGHRS and CDR2 is YFSETQ. The CDR3 has 14 amino acids.

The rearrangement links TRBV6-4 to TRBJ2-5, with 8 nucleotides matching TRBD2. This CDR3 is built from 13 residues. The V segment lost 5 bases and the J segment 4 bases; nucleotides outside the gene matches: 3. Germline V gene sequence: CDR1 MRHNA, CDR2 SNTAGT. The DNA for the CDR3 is TGTGCCAGCAGTAAGGGACTAGGAGAGACCCAGTACTTC. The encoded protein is CASSKGLGETQYF.

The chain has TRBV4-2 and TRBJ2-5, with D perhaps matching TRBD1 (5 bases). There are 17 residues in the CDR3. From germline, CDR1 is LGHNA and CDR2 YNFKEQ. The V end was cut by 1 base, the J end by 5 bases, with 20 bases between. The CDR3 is CASSQVFSGGALETQYF. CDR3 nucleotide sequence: TGTGCCAGCAGCCAAGTCTTCTCCGGTGGGGCCTTGGAGACCCAGTACTTC.

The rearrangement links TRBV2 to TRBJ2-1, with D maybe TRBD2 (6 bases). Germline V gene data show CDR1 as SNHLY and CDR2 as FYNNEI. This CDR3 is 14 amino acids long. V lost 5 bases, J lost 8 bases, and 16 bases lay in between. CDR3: CASSRDLVGDEQFF. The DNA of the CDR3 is TGTGCCAGCAGTAGGGACTTAGTAGGGGATGAGCAGTTCTTC.

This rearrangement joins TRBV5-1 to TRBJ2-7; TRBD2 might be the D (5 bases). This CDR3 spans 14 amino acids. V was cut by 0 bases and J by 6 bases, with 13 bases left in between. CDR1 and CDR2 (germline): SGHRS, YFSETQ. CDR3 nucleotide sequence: TGCGCCAGCAGCTTGGACTCAGCGGCCTCCGAGCAGTACTTC. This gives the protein CASSLDSAASEQYF.

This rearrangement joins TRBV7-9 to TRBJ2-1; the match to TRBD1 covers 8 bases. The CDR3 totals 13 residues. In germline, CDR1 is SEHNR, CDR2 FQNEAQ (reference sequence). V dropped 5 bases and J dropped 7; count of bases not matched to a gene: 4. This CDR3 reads CASSPDRANEQFF. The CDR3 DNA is TGTGCCAGCAGCCCGGACAGGGCTAATGAGCAGTTCTTC. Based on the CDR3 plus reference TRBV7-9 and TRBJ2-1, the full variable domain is DTGVSQNPRHKITKRGQNVTFRCDPISEHNRLYWYRQTLGQGPEFLTYFQNEAQLEKSRLLSDRFSAERPKGSFSTLEIQRTEQGDSAMYLCASSPDRANEQFFGPGTRLTVL.

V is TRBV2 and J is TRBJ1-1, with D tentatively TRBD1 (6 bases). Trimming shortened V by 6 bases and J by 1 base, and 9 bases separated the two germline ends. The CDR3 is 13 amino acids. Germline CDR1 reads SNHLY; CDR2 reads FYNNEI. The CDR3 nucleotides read TGTGCCAGCAGGCTGGACAGGAACACTGAAGCTTTCTTT. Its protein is CASRLDRNTEAFF.

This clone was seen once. The DNA of the CDR3 is TGTGCCAGCAGTCCAGGACAGGGTAAACCGGTCGCTTTCTTT. Protein product: CASSPGQGKPVAFF. This chain uses TRBV6-7 with TRBJ1-1, with 8 bases identical to TRBD1. TRBV6-7 is an ORF, and what it does is uncertain. V was pared by 5 bases and J by 11 bases, with 13 bases of the junction left unmatched. The CDR3 has 14 amino acids.

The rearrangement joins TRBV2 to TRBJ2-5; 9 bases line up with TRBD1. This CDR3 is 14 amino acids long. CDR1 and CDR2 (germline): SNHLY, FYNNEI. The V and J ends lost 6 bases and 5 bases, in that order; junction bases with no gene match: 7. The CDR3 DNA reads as TGTGCCAGCAGCCAACAGGGGGCGGGGGAGACCCAGTACTTC. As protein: CASSQQGAGETQYF.